Described below is a single T cell receptor (beta chain) sequence and its context. The target antigen is unknown. The sample belongs to a study of T cell responses to AZD1222 COVID-19 vaccine. Whole-study context: Second doses that came at about 4 or about 12 weeks were put together. Findings and limits, study-wide: Spike as a whole was targeted by vaccine-associated CD4 TCRs, dominant at 160-218 and 743-854. Seropositive status at baseline applied to only a handful of AZD1222 recipients.

The protocol was immunoSEQ multiplex PCR, while the TCRdb copy is restricted to in-frame clones and leaves out a portion. The sample yields some 110,000 clones, about 88% seen once. There are 18 residues in the CDR3. V was pared by 4 bases and J by 0 bases, with 10 bases of the junction left unmatched. The germline V gene has CDR1 LGHNA and CDR2 YSLEER. The source is an adult in good health. Material: peripheral blood, obtained on day 0 of AZD1222 vaccination. The chain is built from TRBV4-3 and TRBJ2-3, with 10 bases matching TRBD2. The CDR3 loop reads CASSPHMQAGGSTDTQYF. CDR3 coding DNA: TGCGCCAGCAGCCCCCACATGCAAGCGGGGGGGAGCACAGATACGCAGTATTTT.